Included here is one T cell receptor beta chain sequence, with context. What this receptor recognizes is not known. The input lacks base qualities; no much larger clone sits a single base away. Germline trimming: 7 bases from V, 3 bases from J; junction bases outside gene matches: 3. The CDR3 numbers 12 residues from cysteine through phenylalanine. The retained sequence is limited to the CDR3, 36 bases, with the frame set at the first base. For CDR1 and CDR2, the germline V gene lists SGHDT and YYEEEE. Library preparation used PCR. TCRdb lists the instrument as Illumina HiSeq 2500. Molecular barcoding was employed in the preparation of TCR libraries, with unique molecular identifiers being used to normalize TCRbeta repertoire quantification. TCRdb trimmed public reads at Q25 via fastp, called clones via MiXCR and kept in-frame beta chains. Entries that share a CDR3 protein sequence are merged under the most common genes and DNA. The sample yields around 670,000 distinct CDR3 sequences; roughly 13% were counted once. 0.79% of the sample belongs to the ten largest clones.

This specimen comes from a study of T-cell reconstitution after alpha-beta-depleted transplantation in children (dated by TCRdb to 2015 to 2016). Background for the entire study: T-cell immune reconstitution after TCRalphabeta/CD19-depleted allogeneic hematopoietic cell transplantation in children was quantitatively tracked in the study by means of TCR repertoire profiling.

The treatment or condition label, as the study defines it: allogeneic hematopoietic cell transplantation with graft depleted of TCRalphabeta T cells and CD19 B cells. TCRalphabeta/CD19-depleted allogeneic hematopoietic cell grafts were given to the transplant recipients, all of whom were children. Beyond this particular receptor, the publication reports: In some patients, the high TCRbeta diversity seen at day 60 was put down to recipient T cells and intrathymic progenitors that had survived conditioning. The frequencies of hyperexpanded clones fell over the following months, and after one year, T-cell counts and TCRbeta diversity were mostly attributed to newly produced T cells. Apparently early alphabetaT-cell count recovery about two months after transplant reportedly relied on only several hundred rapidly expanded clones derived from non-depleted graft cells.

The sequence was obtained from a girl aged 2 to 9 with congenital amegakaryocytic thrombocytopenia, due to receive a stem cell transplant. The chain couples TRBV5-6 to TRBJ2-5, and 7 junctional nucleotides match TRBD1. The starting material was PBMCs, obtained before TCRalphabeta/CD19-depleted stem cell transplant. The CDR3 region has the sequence CASLGTEETQYF. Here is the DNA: TGTGCCAGCCTCGGGACAGAAGAGACCCAGTACTTC. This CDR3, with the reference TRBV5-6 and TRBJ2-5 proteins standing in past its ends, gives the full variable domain DAGVTQSPTHLIKTRGQQVTLRCSPKSGHDTVSWYQQALGQGPQFIFQYYEEEERQRGNFPDRFSGHQFPNYSSELNVNALLLGDSALYLCASLGTEETQYFGPGTRLLVL.